A single sample is the source of the 6 T cell receptor beta chains below, sequenced in a study of T cells in women clearing cervical HPV infection (dated 2018 in TCRdb). The receptor library was made with the immunoSEQ multiplex PCR assay. Imported from immuneACCESS, the table was reduced by TCRdb to in-frame sequences with V and J called. These copies leave out some clones; in studies compared against another copy, an unresolved V gene accounts for under half, and the cause of the remainder is not known. The table for this sample shows 25,000 to 35,000 clones. The ten largest account for 7.8% of the sample. Sequences were obtained from blood buffy coat. These receptors all come from a woman aged 18-70 years with a cervical HPV16 infection that either progressed to CIN3+ or cleared (not recorded which).

This clone is medium-sized by frequency. Read data end 3 residues before the CDR3 end; the end is taken from the germline J gene. The rearrangement uses TRBV18 and TRBJ1-5; 7 bases fit TRBD1. The germline V gene encodes CDR1 KGHSH and CDR2 LQKENI. With 2 bases clipped from V and 4 bases from J, the junction kept 5 bases outside the gene matches. This CDR3 is built from 15 residues. The covered CDR3 bases are TGTGCCAGCTCACCAGAGGGACAGCCTAATCAGCCC. As protein: CASSPEGQPNQP. The entire CDR3 reads CASSPEGQPNQPQHF.

In regard to this clone: From the germline J gene comes the end of the CDR3, since the read stops 3 residues before it. The genes are TRBV2 and TRBJ2-1; 11 bases map to TRBD1. CDR1 is SNHLY, CDR2 FYNNEI, per germline. The CDR3 covers 15 residues. With 6 bases clipped from V and 7 bases from J, the junction kept 8 bases outside the gene matches. The CDR3 bases that were read are TGTGCCAGCAGAACCCGGGACAGGGGGATGAATGAG. It translates to CASRTRDRGMNE. The complete CDR3 reads CASRTRDRGMNEQFF.

As concerns this clone: Sequencing ends 3 residues short of the CDR3 end; the germline J gene provides the rest. The V gene is TRBV5-1, the J gene TRBJ2-3; D may be TRBD2 (5 bases). Per germline, CDR1 SGHRS and CDR2 YFSETQ. V was pared by 4 bases and J by 4 bases, with 16 bases between. This CDR3 has 15 amino acids. CDR3 DNA (partial): TGCGCCAGCAGCCTGGACCGCCAGCGGTCAGATACG. Its translation: CASSLDRQRSDT. In full, the CDR3 is CASSLDRQRSDTQYF.

Notes on this clone: The read is 3 residues too short to cover the CDR3 end, so that end is filled in from the germline J gene. J is TRBJ1-4 and V is TRBV5-6; 9 bases map to TRBD1. The germline CDR1 and CDR2 sequences are SGHDT and YYEEEE. This CDR3 region has 14 residues. With V trimmed by 4 bases and J by 7 bases, 5 bases remained unmatched. The CDR3 loop reads CASSIQGAGEKLFF. CDR3 DNA, as far as it was read: TGTGCCAGCAGCATACAGGGGGCGGGTGAAAAA.

As for this clone: Sequencing ends 3 residues short of the CDR3 end; the germline J gene provides the rest. The V call is TRBV9, the J call TRBJ2-1, with 8 bases identical to TRBD2. This CDR3 contains 14 residues. Trimming cost V 4 bases and J 8 bases; bases outside gene matches: 8. The germline V gene encodes CDR1 SGDLS and CDR2 YYNGEE. CDR3 DNA, as far as it was read: TGTGCCAGCAGCTTCTTGACTAGCGCATATGAG. The encoded protein is CASSFLTSAYE. In full, the CDR3 reads CASSFLTSAYEQFF.

Points on this clone: The read ends 3 residues shy of where the CDR3 ends; the end is completed using the germline J gene. The chain links TRBV5-6 to TRBJ2-7; a possible D gene is TRBD2 (6 bases). Trimming stripped 4 bases from V and 4 bases from J, with 9 bases between. This CDR3 region has 12 residues. CDR1 is SGHDT, CDR2 YYEEEE, per germline. The chain's CDR3 is CASSTGGYEQYF. The sequenced CDR3 bases are TGTGCCAGCAGCACCGGGGGTTACGAG.